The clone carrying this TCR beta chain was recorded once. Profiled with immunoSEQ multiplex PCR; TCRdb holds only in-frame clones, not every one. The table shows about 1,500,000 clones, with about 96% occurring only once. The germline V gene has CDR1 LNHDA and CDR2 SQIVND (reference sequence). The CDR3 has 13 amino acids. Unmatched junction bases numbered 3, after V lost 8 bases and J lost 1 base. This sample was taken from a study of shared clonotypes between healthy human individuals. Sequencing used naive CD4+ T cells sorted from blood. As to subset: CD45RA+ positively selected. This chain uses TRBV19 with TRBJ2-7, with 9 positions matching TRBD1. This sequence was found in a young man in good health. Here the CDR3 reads CASAGTGSYEQYF. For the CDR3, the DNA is TGTGCCAGTGCCGGGACAGGGTCCTACGAGCAGTACTTC.